This paragraph reports one TCR beta chain. Its recognized antigen is unknown. No clone much larger than this one lies a single base away; base qualities are absent. To prepare the library, the immunoSEQ multiplex PCR assay was applied. Not all clones reach the TCRdb copy of this immuneACCESS table, which keeps in-frame sequences only. Checked studies attribute under half of the gap to unresolved V genes and leave the rest unexplained. For this sample there are more than 90,000 clones; about 90% appear just once. Of the sample, less than 2% is held by the ten largest clones. This specimen belongs to a study of T cell changes during pregnancy in multiple sclerosis (dated by TCRdb to about 2019). Study-level background: The study examined how the T cell repertoire changed over the course of pregnancy in women with multiple sclerosis.

The V end loses 0 bases and the J end loses 4 bases, and a stretch of 13 bases separates them. The germline V gene specifies SGHRS as CDR1 and YFSETQ as CDR2. The CDR3 starts with the cysteine, ends with the phenylalanine, and has 15 residues. Just CDR3 DNA is preserved here, 45 bases in frame from base 1. The rearrangement combines TRBV5-1 with TRBJ1-1; too little of a D gene remains to name it. This receptor was taken from a female donor with multiple sclerosis, enrolled in a pregnancy study. Sequencing used peripheral blood, obtained in the third trimester of pregnancy. The sequenced DNA is TGCGCCAGCAGCTTGGATATGATGGGGAGCACTGAAGCTTTCTTT. Translated, this gives CASSLDMMGSTEAFF.